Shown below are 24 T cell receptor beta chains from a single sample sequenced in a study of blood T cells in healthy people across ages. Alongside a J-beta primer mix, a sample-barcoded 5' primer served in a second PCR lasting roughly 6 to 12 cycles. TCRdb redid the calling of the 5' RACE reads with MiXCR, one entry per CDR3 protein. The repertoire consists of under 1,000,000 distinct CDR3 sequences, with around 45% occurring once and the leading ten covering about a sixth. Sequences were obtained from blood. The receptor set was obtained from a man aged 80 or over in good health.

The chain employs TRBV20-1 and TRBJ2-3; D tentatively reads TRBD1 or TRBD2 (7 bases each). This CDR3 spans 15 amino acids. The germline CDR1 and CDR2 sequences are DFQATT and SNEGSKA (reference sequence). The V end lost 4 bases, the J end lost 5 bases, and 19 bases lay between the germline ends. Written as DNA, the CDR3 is TGCAGTGCTACCCCTATGGGAGGGGGCAGAGATACGCAGTATTTT. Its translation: CSATPMGGGRDTQYF.

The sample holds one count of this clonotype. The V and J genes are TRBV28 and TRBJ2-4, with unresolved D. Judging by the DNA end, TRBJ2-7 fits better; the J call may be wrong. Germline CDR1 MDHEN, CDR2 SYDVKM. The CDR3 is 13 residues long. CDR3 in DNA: TGTGCCAGCCAAGTTGGCCCAACGGGCGAGCAGTACTTC. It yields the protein CASQVGPTGEQYF.

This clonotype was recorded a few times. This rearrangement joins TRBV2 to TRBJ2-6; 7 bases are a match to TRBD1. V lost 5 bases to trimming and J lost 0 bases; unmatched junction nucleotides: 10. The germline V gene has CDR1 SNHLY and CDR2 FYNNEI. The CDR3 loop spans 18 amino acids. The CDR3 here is CASSIRQGTNSGANVLTF. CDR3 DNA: TGTGCCAGCAGTATTAGACAGGGAACTAACTCTGGGGCCAACGTCCTGACTTTC.

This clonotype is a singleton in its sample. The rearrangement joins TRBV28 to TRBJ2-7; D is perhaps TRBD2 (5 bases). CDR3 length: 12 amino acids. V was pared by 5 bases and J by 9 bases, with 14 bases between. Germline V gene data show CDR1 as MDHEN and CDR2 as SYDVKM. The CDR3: CASSTTHGGQYF. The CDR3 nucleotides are TGTGCCAGCAGTACTACTCATGGAGGGCAGTACTTC.

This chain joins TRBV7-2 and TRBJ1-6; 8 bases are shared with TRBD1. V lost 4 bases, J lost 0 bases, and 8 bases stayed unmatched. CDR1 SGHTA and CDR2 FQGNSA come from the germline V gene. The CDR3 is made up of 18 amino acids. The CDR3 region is CASSSKRTGSSYNSPLHF. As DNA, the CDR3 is TGTGCCAGCAGCTCAAAAAGGACAGGGAGCTCCTATAATTCACCCCTCCACTTT.

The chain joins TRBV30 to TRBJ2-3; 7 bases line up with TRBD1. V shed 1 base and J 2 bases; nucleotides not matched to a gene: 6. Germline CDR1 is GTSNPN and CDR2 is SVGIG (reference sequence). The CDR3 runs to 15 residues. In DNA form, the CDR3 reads TGTGCCTGGAGTGCCTCACAGGGGATCACAGATACGCAGTATTTT. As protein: CAWSASQGITDTQYF. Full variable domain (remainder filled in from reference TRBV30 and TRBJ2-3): SQTIHQWPATLVQPVGSPLSLECTVEGTSNPNLYWYRQAAGRGLQLLFYSVGIGQISSEVPQNLSASRPQDRQFILSSKKLLLSDSGFYLCAWSASQGITDTQYFGPGTRLTVL.

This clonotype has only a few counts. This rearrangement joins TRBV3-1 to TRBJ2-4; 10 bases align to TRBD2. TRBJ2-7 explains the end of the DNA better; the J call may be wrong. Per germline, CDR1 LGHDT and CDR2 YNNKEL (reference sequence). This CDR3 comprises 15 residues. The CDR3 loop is CASSQGLANAYEQYF. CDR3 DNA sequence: TGTGCCAGCAGCCAGGGACTAGCGAATGCCTACGAGCAGTACTTC.

CDR3 DNA: TGTGCCAGCAGTTCCCCCGGGACAGGGGATAATGAGCAGTTCTTC. Translated, it gives CASSSPGTGDNEQFF. The J gene is TRBJ2-1, the V gene TRBV6-6; 10 positions match TRBD1. Germline V gene lookup returns CDR1 MNHNY and CDR2 SVGAGI (reference sequence). With 4 bases clipped from V and 7 bases from J, the junction kept 7 bases outside the gene matches. CDR3 length: 15 residues.

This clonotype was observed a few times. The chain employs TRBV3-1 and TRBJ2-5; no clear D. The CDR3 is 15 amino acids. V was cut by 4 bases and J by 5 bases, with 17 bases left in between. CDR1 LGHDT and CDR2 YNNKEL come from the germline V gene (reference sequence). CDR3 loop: CASSLNVILRETQYF. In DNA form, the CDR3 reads TGTGCCAGCAGCCTAAATGTCATCTTAAGGGAGACCCAGTACTTC.

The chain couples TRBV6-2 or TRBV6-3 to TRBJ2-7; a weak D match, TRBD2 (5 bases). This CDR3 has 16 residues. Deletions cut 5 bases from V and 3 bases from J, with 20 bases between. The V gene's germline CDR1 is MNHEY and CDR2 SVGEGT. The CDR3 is CASSKPPSGLNYEQYF. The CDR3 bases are TGTGCCAGCAGTAAACCACCCTCCGGACTCAACTACGAGCAGTACTTC.

Here the CDR3 DNA reads TGTGCCAGCAGCTATGGGGCAGGGGTGAATGAAAAACTGTTTTTT. It translates to CASSYGAGVNEKLFF. The J gene is TRBJ1-4, the V gene TRBV9, with D possibly matching TRBD1 (6 bases). V was pared by 4 bases and J by 5 bases, with 15 bases between. The germline V gene has CDR1 SGDLS and CDR2 YYNGEE. The CDR3 is made up of 15 amino acids.

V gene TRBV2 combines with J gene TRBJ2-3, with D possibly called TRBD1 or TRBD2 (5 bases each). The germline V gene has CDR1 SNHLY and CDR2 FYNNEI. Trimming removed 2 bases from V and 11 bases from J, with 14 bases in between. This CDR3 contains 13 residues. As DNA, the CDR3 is TGTGCCAGCAGTGAAAGAGGGGCGGGCGAGCAGTATTTT. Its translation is CASSERGAGEQYF.

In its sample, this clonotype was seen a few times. The CDR3 reads CSARHLTSGSRLGETQYF. The CDR3 coding sequence is TGCAGTGCTCGACACCTTACTAGCGGGAGTAGGCTTGGAGAGACCCAGTACTTC. V is TRBV20-1 and J is TRBJ2-7; TRBD2 matches 11 bases. The J call may be faulty, since TRBJ2-5 better matches the DNA end. Looked up from germline, CDR1 is DFQATT and CDR2 is SNEGSKA (reference sequence). CDR3 size: 18 residues.

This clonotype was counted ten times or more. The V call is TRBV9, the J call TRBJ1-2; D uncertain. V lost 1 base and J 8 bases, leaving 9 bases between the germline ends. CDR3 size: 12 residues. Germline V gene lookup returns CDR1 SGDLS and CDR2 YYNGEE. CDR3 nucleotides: TGTGCCAGCAGCGTACTCAGAGGCGGCTACACCTTC. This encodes CASSVLRGGYTF.

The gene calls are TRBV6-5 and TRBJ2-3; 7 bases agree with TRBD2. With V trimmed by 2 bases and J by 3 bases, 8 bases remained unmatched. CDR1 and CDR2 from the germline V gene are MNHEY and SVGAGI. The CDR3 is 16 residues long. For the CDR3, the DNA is TGTGCCAGCAGTTACCATTCGACTAGCAGAACAGATACGCAGTATTTT. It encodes CASSYHSTSRTDTQYF.

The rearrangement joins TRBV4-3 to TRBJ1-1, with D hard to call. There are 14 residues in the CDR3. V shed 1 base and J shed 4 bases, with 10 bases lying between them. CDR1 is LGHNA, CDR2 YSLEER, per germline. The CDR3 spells CASSQAEVGTEAFF. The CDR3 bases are TGCGCCAGCAGCCAAGCTGAGGTCGGCACTGAAGCTTTCTTT.

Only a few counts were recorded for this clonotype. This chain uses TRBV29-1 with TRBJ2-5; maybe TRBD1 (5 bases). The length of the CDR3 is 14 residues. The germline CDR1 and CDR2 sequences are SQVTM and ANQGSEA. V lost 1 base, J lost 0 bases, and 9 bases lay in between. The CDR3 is CSVEGAGYQETQYF. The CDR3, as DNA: TGCAGCGTTGAAGGTGCAGGGTACCAAGAGACCCAGTACTTC.

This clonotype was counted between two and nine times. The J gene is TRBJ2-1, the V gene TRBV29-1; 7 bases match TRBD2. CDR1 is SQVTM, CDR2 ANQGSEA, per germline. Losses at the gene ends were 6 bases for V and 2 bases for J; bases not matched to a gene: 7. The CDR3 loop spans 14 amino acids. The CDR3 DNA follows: TGCAGCGTAGCGAGGGCGGGGGCCTACAATGAGCAGTTCTTC. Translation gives CSVARAGAYNEQFF.

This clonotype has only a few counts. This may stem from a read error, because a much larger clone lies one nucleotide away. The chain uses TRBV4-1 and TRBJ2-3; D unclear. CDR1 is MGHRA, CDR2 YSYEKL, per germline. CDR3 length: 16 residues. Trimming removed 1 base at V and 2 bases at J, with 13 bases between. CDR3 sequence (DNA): TGCGCCAGCAGCCAAGCGAACGTTCTTTACACAGATACGCAGTATTTT. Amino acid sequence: CASSQANVLYTDTQYF.

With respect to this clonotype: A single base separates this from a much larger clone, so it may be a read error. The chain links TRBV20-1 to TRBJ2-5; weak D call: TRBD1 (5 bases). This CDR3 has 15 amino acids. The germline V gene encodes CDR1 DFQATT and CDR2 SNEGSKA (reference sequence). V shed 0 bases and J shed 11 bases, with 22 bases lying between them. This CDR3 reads CSARDPRVDYNEQYF. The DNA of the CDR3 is TGCAGTGCTAGAGATCCCAGGGTAGATTACAATGAGCAGTACTTC.

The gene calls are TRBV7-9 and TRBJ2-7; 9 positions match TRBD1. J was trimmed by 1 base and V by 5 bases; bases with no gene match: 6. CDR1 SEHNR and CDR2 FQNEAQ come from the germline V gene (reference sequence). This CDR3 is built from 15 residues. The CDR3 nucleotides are TGTGCCAGCAGCCACCGGGACAGGGAATCCTACGAGCAGTACTTC. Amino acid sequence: CASSHRDRESYEQYF. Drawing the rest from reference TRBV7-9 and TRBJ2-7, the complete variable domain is DTGVSQNPRHKITKRGQNVTFRCDPISEHNRLYWYRQTLGQGPEFLTYFQNEAQLEKSRLLSDRFSAERPKGSFSTLEIQRTEQGDSAMYLCASSHRDRESYEQYFGPGTRLTVT.

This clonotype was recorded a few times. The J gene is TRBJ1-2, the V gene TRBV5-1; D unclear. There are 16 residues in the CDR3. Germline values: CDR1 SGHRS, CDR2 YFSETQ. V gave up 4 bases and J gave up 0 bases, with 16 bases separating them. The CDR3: CASSVGQSVSNYGYTF. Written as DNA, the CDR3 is TGCGCCAGCAGCGTTGGCCAGAGTGTATCTAACTATGGCTACACCTTC.

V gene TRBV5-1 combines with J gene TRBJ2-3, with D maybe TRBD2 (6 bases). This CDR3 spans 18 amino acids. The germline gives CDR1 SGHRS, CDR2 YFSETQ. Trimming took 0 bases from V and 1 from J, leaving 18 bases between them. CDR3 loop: CASSLGSRGSGRTDTQYF. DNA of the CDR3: TGCGCCAGCAGCTTGGGGTCACGGGGGAGTGGCCGCACAGATACGCAGTATTTT.

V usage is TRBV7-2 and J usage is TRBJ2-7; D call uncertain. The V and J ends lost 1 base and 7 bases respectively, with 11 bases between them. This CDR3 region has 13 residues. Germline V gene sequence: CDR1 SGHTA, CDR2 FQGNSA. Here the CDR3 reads CASSLDRGSEQYF. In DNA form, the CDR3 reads TGTGCCAGCAGCTTAGACAGAGGTAGTGAGCAGTACTTC.